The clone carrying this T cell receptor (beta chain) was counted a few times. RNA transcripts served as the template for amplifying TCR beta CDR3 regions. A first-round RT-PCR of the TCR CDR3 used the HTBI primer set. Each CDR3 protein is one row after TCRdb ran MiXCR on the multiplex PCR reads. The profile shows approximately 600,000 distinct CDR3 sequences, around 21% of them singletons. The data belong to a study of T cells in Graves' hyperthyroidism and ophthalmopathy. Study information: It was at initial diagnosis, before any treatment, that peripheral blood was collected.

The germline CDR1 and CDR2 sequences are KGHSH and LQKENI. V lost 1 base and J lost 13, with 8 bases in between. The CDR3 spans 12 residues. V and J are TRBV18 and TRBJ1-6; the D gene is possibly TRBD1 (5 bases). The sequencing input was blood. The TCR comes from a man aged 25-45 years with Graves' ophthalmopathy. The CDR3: CASSPQGLPLHF. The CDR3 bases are TGTGCCAGCTCACCACAGGGGTTGCCCCTCCACTTT.